This section outlines one TCR beta chain sequence together with its context. Its antigen is still unknown. The sample belongs to a study of T cell repertoires in cytomegalovirus infection. Study information: CMV epitopes in the study were HLA-C-restricted (recently identified) and HLA-B-restricted (well studied). Based on public TCR beta signatures, there were indications of CMV infection and of a matching HLA type.

Regarding the study as a whole: What dominated the ex vivo response were HLA-C-restricted CMV-specific TCR beta clonotypes. Cumulative frequency of public TCR beta families picked out carriers of CMV plus the relevant HLA.

Looked up from germline, CDR1 is ENHRY and CDR2 is SYGVKD. Trimming shortened V by 4 bases and J by 0 bases, and 12 bases separated the two germline ends. There are 15 residues in the CDR3. One entry per CDR3 protein, called by TCRdb with MiXCR from the reads. This sample has hundreds of thousands of distinct CDR3 sequences, with roughly 36% found just once. The sequence was collected from a human donor in good health (CMV status not recorded). Some clones in this sample may be carry-over from other donors' samples. The J gene is TRBJ1-1, the V gene TRBV10-3, with D possibly matching TRBD1 (6 bases). Sequencing was performed on cultured PBMCs, taken from culture after CMV antigen stimulation. The CDR3: CAISGTGTMNTEAFF. In DNA form, the CDR3 reads TGTGCCATCAGTGGTACCGGGACAATGAACACTGAAGCTTTCTTT.